This T cell receptor (beta chain) was profiled in a study of spatial heterogeneity in lung cancer. Study summary: Detected sequences consistently included more beta-chain ones than alpha-chain ones.

The V gene lost 0 bases and the J gene lost 5 bases, with 17 bases spanning the gap. Germline assignment: CDR1 DFQATT and CDR2 SNEGSKA (reference sequence). The CDR3 is 16 residues long. Time point in this sample: sample taken at primary tumor resection. In its sample, this clonotype was seen many times. A distinct unique molecular identifier was carried by each TCR cDNA molecule. TCRdb processed the 5' RACE reads anew with MiXCR; each CDR3 protein has one entry. The data hold approximately 11,000 distinct CDR3 sequences, with less than 4.5% observed a single time. This TCR came from a female donor with early-stage non-small cell lung cancer. The chain links TRBV20-1 to TRBJ2-1; D may be TRBD1 (7 bases). The specimen comprised PBMCs, sampled at surgery. The CDR3 loop is CSARDGGGPSDNEQFF. In DNA, the CDR3 is TGCAGTGCTAGAGATGGAGGGGGCCCTTCAGACAATGAGCAGTTCTTC.